The TCR beta chain under discussion was sequenced for a study of tumor-infiltrating lymphocytes in localized non-small cell lung cancer. Points from the study as a whole: Compared with uninvolved lung, tumors showed higher T cell infiltration by TCRbeta sequencing. No link was found between tumor T-cell fraction and recurrence-free survival.

Libraries were prepared by immunoSEQ multiplex PCR; TCRdb keeps only in-frame clonotypes and omits some of them. Found here are roughly 13,000 clones, approximately 70% of them singletons; the top ten hold about 4%. Worth noting for this clone: As yet, its antigen is unknown.

The clonotype was recovered from a human donor with non-small cell lung cancer. Sample: lung tumor tissue.

The CDR3 sequence: CASSLARTSGPYEQYF. CDR3 DNA: TGCGCCAGCAGCTTGGCCCGGACTAGCGGACCCTACGAGCAGTACTTC. The gene calls are TRBV5-1 and TRBJ2-7; 10 nucleotides agree with TRBD2. V trimming: 0 bases; J trimming: 2 bases; junction bases outside the gene matches: 5. CDR1 is SGHRS and CDR2 is YFSETQ in the germline V gene. CDR3 length: 16 residues. Using reference TRBV5-1 and TRBJ2-7 for the parts outside the CDR3, the full variable domain is KAGVTQTPRYLIKTRGQQVTLSCSPISGHRSVSWYQQTPGQGLQFLFEYFSETQRNKGNFPGRFSGRQFSNSRSEMNVSTLELGDSALYLCASSLARTSGPYEQYFGPGTRLTVT.